The 25 T cell receptor beta chains given below trace back to one sample, sequenced in a study of T-cell reconstitution after alpha-beta-depleted transplantation in children. The authors prepared the TCRbeta library with unique molecular identifiers. TCRdb analysed the PCR reads with MiXCR anew, one entry per CDR3 protein. Here the sample spans some 450,000 distinct CDR3 sequences, 43% being singletons. This sample comprised PBMCs, obtained before TCRalphabeta/CD19-depleted stem cell transplant. The receptors were sampled from a girl aged 2-10 years with aplastic anemia, due to receive a stem cell transplant.

The chain combines TRBV3-1 with TRBJ2-1; 9 bases match TRBD1. Losses at the gene ends were 4 bases for V and 4 bases for J; bases not matched to a gene: 8. The CDR3 totals 16 residues. Germline CDR1 and CDR2: LGHDT and YNNKEL (reference sequence). CDR3 amino acids: CASSPRTGGLYNEQFF. CDR3 nucleotides: TGTGCCAGCAGCCCCCGAACAGGGGGCTTGTACAATGAGCAGTTCTTC.

This CDR3 is CASSLRKTTNEKLFF. The CDR3 DNA sequence: TGTGCCAGCAGCTTAAGGAAAACAACTAATGAAAAACTGTTTTTT. The chain recombines TRBV7-8 with TRBJ1-4; D ambiguous. The CDR3 covers 15 residues. With 2 bases removed from V and 0 bases from J, the gap between germline ends came to 7 bases. In germline, CDR1 is SGHVS, CDR2 FQNEAQ.

This clonotype was seen repeatedly, ten times or more. CDR3 in DNA: TGTGCCAGCAGCCTCACGGCCCATGGGCACGGGGAGCTGTTTTTT. Amino acid sequence: CASSLTAHGHGELFF. The genes are TRBV12-3 or TRBV12-4 and TRBJ2-2; D gene uncertain. The length of the CDR3 is 15 residues. V dropped 6 bases and J dropped 7 bases, with 18 bases sitting between them.

This chain links TRBV5-1 with TRBJ2-1; the D gene is possibly TRBD2 (5 bases). V lost 7 bases and J 0 bases, leaving 20 bases between the germline ends. From germline, CDR1 is SGHRS and CDR2 YFSETQ. This CDR3 is built from 17 residues. This CDR3 is CASGLGPKELSYNEQFF. Here the CDR3 DNA reads TGCGCCAGCGGACTCGGACCAAAGGAACTCTCCTACAATGAGCAGTTCTTC.

This clonotype was seen just once. The gene calls are TRBV7-6 and TRBJ2-7; D is undetermined. Germline-derived CDR1 and CDR2 are SGHVS and FNYEAQ. Deletions cut 1 base from V and 7 bases from J, with 14 bases between. The CDR3 is 14 residues long. The CDR3 region has the DNA TGTGCCAGCAGCTTAGTTGCGAACCTGCGGGAGCAGTACTTC. This gives the protein CASSLVANLREQYF.

The gene calls are TRBV15 and TRBJ2-2, with unresolved D. Germline V lookup: CDR1 LNHNV, CDR2 YYDKDF (reference sequence). V lost 0 bases to trimming and J lost 6 bases, with 5 bases between them. This CDR3 is 13 amino acids long. The CDR3 loop reads CATSRDPSGELFF. CDR3 sequence (DNA): TGTGCCACCAGCAGAGATCCTTCCGGGGAGCTGTTTTTT.

This chain connects TRBV20-1 to TRBJ2-7; TRBD2 aligns across 7 bases. The trim removed 5 bases at V and 3 bases at J, leaving 7 bases unmatched. Per the germline V gene, CDR1 is DFQATT and CDR2 is SNEGSKA (reference sequence). CDR3 length: 13 residues. CDR3 DNA: TGCAGTGCTCCACTAGCGACGCGCTACGAGCAGTACTTC. This translates into CSAPLATRYEQYF.

This chain links TRBV7-2 with TRBJ1-6, with 9 bases fitting TRBD1. V shed 5 bases and J 7 bases; nucleotides not matched to a gene: 6. The CDR3 is made up of 15 amino acids. The V gene's germline CDR1 is SGHTA and CDR2 FQGNSA. The CDR3: CASSNGQGSNSPLHF. CDR3 nucleotide sequence: TGTGCCAGCAGCAACGGACAGGGGAGCAATTCACCCCTCCACTTT.

This clonotype was counted only a few times. The chain joins TRBV27 to TRBJ2-3, with D maybe TRBD2 (7 bases). Trimming removed 3 bases from V and 0 bases from J, with 19 bases in between. This CDR3 region has 18 residues. Germline V gene data show CDR1 as MNHEY and CDR2 as SMNVEV (reference sequence). This CDR3 is CASSLRGGGLVSTDTQYF. The CDR3, as DNA: TGTGCCAGCAGTTTGAGAGGGGGGGGGCTTGTAAGCACAGATACGCAGTATTTT.

This clonotype was detected many times. The rearrangement uses TRBV20-1 and TRBJ2-1; the D is unclear. V gave up 1 base and J gave up 5 bases, with 6 bases separating them. The CDR3 is 12 amino acids. CDR1 DFQATT and CDR2 SNEGSKA come from the germline V gene (reference sequence). DNA of the CDR3: TGCAGTGCTAGAGGGTCTAACAATGAGCAGTTCTTC. Protein: CSARGSNNEQFF.

V usage is TRBV4-1 and J usage is TRBJ2-5, with a possible D match to TRBD2 (6 bases). This CDR3 is built from 16 residues. Trimming took 4 bases from V and 3 from J, leaving 18 bases between them. CDR1 is MGHRA, CDR2 YSYEKL, per germline. The CDR3 nucleotides are TGCGCCAGCAGCCTTATACCGACAAGGAGGGAAGAGACCCAGTACTTC. Amino acid sequence: CASSLIPTRREETQYF.

The V and J genes are TRBV5-1 and TRBJ2-7; D unresolved. The CDR3 consists of 12 residues. Germline CDR1 is SGHRS and CDR2 is YFSETQ. Trimming stripped 5 bases from V and 7 bases from J, with 13 bases between. The CDR3 is CASRSRVHEQYF. CDR3 sequence (DNA): TGCGCCAGCAGGTCCCGGGTTCATGAGCAGTACTTC.

This clonotype turned up a few times. The gene calls are TRBV6-5 and TRBJ2-3, with 10 bases that match TRBD1. J was trimmed by 3 bases and V by 2 bases; bases with no gene match: 5. The CDR3 is 16 residues long. Germline CDR1 MNHEY, CDR2 SVGAGI. For the CDR3, the DNA is TGTGCCAGCAGTTACCTCGGGACAGGGGAAACAGATACGCAGTATTTT. It translates to CASSYLGTGETDTQYF.

The genes are TRBV7-2 and TRBJ2-3; D gene ambiguous. Trimming left V 0 bases short and J 2 bases short, with 9 bases between. The germline V gene encodes CDR1 SGHTA and CDR2 FQGNSA. The CDR3 has 15 amino acids. The CDR3 sequence: CASSLAGWTTDTQYF. Here the CDR3 DNA reads TGTGCCAGCAGCTTAGCGGGCTGGACCACAGATACGCAGTATTTT.

In nucleotides, the CDR3 is TGTGCCAGCACACGGGCGGGTTGGACGAACACCGGGGAGCTGTTTTTT. Translating gives CASTRAGWTNTGELFF. This sequence joins TRBV6-5 and TRBJ2-2, with a tentative D call TRBD2 (5 bases). The CDR3 is 16 residues long. Trimming removed 7 bases from V and 0 bases from J, with 15 bases in between. Germline CDR1 reads MNHEY; CDR2 reads SVGAGI.

The J gene is TRBJ2-1, the V gene TRBV7-2; D possibly uses TRBD1 or TRBD2 (5 bases each). The V and J ends lost 5 bases and 13 bases respectively, with 12 bases between them. CDR3 length: 11 residues. Per the germline V gene, CDR1 is SGHTA and CDR2 is FQGNSA. Here the CDR3 reads CASSQRDRQFF. CDR3 sequence (DNA): TGTGCCAGCAGCCAACGGGACCGTCAGTTCTTC.

The gene calls are TRBV20-1 and TRBJ2-7; 10 bases fit TRBD2. The CDR3 totals 14 residues. After removal of 3 bases from V and 7 bases from J, the junction contained 9 bases not matched to a gene. Germline assignment: CDR1 DFQATT and CDR2 SNEGSKA (reference sequence). For the CDR3, the DNA is TGCAGTGCTAGGGTGTCTAGCGGGAGTGGAGAGCAGTACTTC. Its protein is CSARVSSGSGEQYF.

This clonotype was seen a few times. This chain connects TRBV5-1 to TRBJ2-1, with unresolved D. The V end was cut by 0 bases, the J end by 3 bases, with 10 bases between. The CDR3 loop spans 15 amino acids. Looked up from germline, CDR1 is SGHRS and CDR2 is YFSETQ. The CDR3 here is CASSLVPELYNEQFF. CDR3 bases: TGCGCCAGCAGCTTGGTTCCGGAACTCTACAATGAGCAGTTCTTC.

The chain joins TRBV20-1 to TRBJ2-7; TRBD1 matches at 7 bases. The J segment lost 2 bases and the V segment lost 6 bases, leaving 7 bases of the junction unmatched. CDR3 length: 13 amino acids. Germline CDR1 DFQATT, CDR2 SNEGSKA (reference sequence). The CDR3 DNA reads TGCAGTGCCGTGACAGGGACGACCTACGAGCAGTACTTC. Amino acid sequence: CSAVTGTTYEQYF.

This clonotype was picked up one time. The chain couples TRBV20-1 to TRBJ2-3; weak D call: TRBD1 (6 bases). The CDR3 sequence is 14 residues long. Trimming cost V 5 bases and J 0 bases, with 12 bases left between them. Germline V lookup: CDR1 DFQATT, CDR2 SNEGSKA (reference sequence). CDR3 residues: CSAGYRVSTDTQYF. CDR3 DNA sequence: TGCAGTGCTGGATACAGGGTTAGCACAGATACGCAGTATTTT.

The gene calls are TRBV25-1 and TRBJ2-2; D may be TRBD1 or TRBD2 (5 bases each). V was cut by 8 bases and J by 7 bases, with 26 bases left in between. The V gene's germline CDR1 is MGHDK and CDR2 SYGVNS. The CDR3 is 17 residues long. This chain's CDR3 is CASGLGVLGLDGGELFF. In nucleotides, the CDR3 is TGTGCCAGCGGCCTGGGGGTTCTCGGCCTTGATGGCGGGGAGCTGTTTTTT. Using reference TRBV25-1 and TRBJ2-2 for the parts outside the CDR3, the full variable domain is EADIYQTPRYLVIGTGKKITLECSQTMGHDKMYWYQQDPGMELHLIHYSYGVNSTEKGDLSSESTVSRIRTEHFPLTLESARPSHTSQYLCASGLGVLGLDGGELFFGEGSRLTVL.

The table lists this clonotype with a few counts. V is TRBV4-1 and J is TRBJ2-7; maybe TRBD2 (5 bases). This CDR3 is built from 16 residues. Looked up from germline, CDR1 is MGHRA and CDR2 is YSYEKL. V was pared by 0 bases and J by 1 base, with 13 bases between. CDR3 nucleotides: TGCGCCAGCAGCCAAGATACTGGGAGAGTATCCTACGAGCAGTACTTC. Translated: CASSQDTGRVSYEQYF.

CDR3 bases: TGTGCCAGCAGACCCCAAATACAGGGGGCAGGGGGCTACACCTTC. Translation gives CASRPQIQGAGGYTF. V usage is TRBV27 and J usage is TRBJ1-2, with TRBD1 matching over 9 bases. The CDR3 length is 15 residues. Trimming took 6 bases from V and 8 from J; bases not matched to a gene: 13. Looked up from germline, CDR1 is MNHEY and CDR2 is SMNVEV (reference sequence).

Only one count was recorded for this clonotype. This chain links TRBV20-1 with TRBJ2-7; D call uncertain. The ends were cut back, 3 bases at V and 0 bases at J, with 9 bases in the middle. This CDR3 comprises 13 residues. Per the germline V gene, CDR1 is DFQATT and CDR2 is SNEGSKA (reference sequence). CDR3 in amino acids: CSASLQNSYEQYF. DNA of the CDR3: TGCAGTGCTAGCCTCCAAAACTCCTACGAGCAGTACTTC.

The chain employs TRBV4-1 and TRBJ1-6; 7 bases are a match to TRBD1. Germline V gene data show CDR1 as MGHRA and CDR2 as YSYEKL. V dropped 1 base and J dropped 8; count of bases not matched to a gene: 8. The CDR3 covers 16 residues. DNA for the CDR3: TGCGCCAGCAGCCAAGGCCGGAAGGGGGCAGATTCACCCCTCCACTTT. Protein: CASSQGRKGADSPLHF.